The rows below give T cell receptor beta chains drawn from one sample of a study of Ad26.COV2.S vaccination and SARS-CoV-2 variants. Produced via immunoSEQ multiplex PCR; TCRdb's table is partial and in-frame only. The repertoire consists of some 340,000 clones, with around 83% occurring once and the leading ten covering approximately 1.9%. The input for sequencing was peripheral blood, taken in a trial of Ad26.COV2.S vaccine versus placebo. The receptors here all came from a person aged 18-65 years who received the Ad26.COV2.S COVID-19 vaccine or a placebo. CDR3s include the opening cysteine and the closing phenylalanine or tryptophan. D genes are given only for firm matches. Not all rows give a size; the values are once, few, many and, for expanded clones, a class.

D: NA; V: TRBV4-3; size: NA; J: TRBJ1-6; DNA: TGCGCCAGCAGCCATCAAGGTTCCTCTTATAATTCACCCCTCCACTTT; CDR3: CASSHQGSSYNSPLHF
D: NA; V: TRBV7-8; size: NA; J: TRBJ1-5; DNA: TGTGCCAGCAGCTTATTGGAGGGGAACCCCGACAATCAGCCCCAGCATTTT; CDR3: CASSLLEGNPDNQPQHF
D: NA; V: TRBV7-2; size: once; J: TRBJ2-5; DNA: TGTGCCAGCAGCCCCTCCCGTGGGGATTTAGGGAAGACCCAGTACTTC; CDR3: CASSPSRGDLGKTQYF
D: NA; V: TRBV3-1/TRBV3-2; size: NA; J: TRBJ2-2; DNA: TGTGCCAGCAGGCGCGGGTTAAACACCGGGGAGCTGTTTTTT; CDR3: CASRRGLNTGELFF
D: NA; V: TRBV11-2; size: NA; J: TRBJ2-1; DNA: TGTGCCAGCAGCTTAGATACCGAGAGACTAGGTTCCTACAATGAGCAGTTCTTC; CDR3: CASSLDTERLGSYNEQFF
D: NA; V: TRBV20-1; size: NA; J: TRBJ2-5; DNA: TGCAGTGCAAAGACAGAGACCCAGTACTTC; CDR3: CSAKTETQYF
D: TRBD1; V: TRBV2; size: once; J: TRBJ1-5; DNA: TGTGCCAGCAGGGACAGGGGAAGGACTCAGCCCCAGCATTTT; CDR3: CASRDRGRTQPQHF
D: TRBD2; V: TRBV3-1/TRBV3-2; size: NA; J: TRBJ2-1; DNA: TGTGCCAGCAGCCGAGCAGCGGGGGGGCAGCAGTTCTTC; CDR3: CASSRAAGGQQFF
D: TRBD1; V: TRBV7-8; size: NA; J: TRBJ2-1; DNA: TGTGCCAGCAGCCCATTTTGGTTACCGGGACAGGGAATTTCGCCTGCCTCCTACAATGAGCAGTTCTTC; CDR3: CASSPFWLPGQGISPASYNEQFF
D: NA; V: TRBV6-2/TRBV6-3; size: NA; J: TRBJ1-1; DNA: TGTGCCAGCAGTTACTCGATGCGAATGGGCGGCACTGAAGCTTTCTTT; CDR3: CASSYSMRMGGTEAFF
D: NA; V: TRBV27; size: NA; J: TRBJ1-2; DNA: TGTGCCAGCAGTAACCGACAGTCCGGCTACACCTTC; CDR3: CASSNRQSGYTF
D: TRBD2; V: TRBV4-1; size: NA; J: TRBJ2-5; DNA: TGCGCCAGCAGCGGCCTCGGACTAGCGTATGAGACCCAGTACTTC; CDR3: CASSGLGLAYETQYF
D: NA; V: TRBV6-6; size: NA; J: TRBJ2-7; DNA: TGTGCCAGCATAGGCGGGTTTCGCTACGAGCAGTACTTC; CDR3: CASIGGFRYEQYF
D: NA; V: TRBV3-1/TRBV3-2; size: once; J: TRBJ2-5; DNA: TGTGCCAGCAGCGCCCGAGGATGGGGAAGAGAGACCCAGTACTTC; CDR3: CASSARGWGRETQYF
D: TRBD1; V: TRBV5-8; size: NA; J: TRBJ2-1; DNA: TGTGCCACAAGAAGGGACAGGGACAATGAGCAGTTCTTC; CDR3: CATRRDRDNEQFF
D: TRBD1; V: TRBV6-5; size: NA; J: TRBJ1-2; DNA: TGTGCCAGCAGAAGCCAGGGGGCCGGCTACTATGGCTACACCTTC; CDR3: CASRSQGAGYYGYTF
D: NA; V: TRBV7-9; size: NA; J: TRBJ1-1; DNA: TGTGCCAGCAGCTTAGGAGGGTTGAACACTGAAGCTTTCTTT; CDR3: CASSLGGLNTEAFF
D: TRBD1; V: TRBV7-2; size: once; J: TRBJ1-6; DNA: TGTGCCAGCAGCTTAGCCTATAACAGGGGGGGTAATTCACCCCTCCACTTT; CDR3: CASSLAYNRGGNSPLHF
D: NA; V: TRBV12-3/TRBV12-4; size: NA; J: TRBJ2-4; DNA: TGTGCCAGCAGTTTAGTGGGGCAAAACATTCAGTACTTC; CDR3: CASSLVGQNIQYF
D: TRBD2; V: TRBV19; size: NA; J: TRBJ2-7; DNA: TGTGCCAGTACCCCCCGTGGGAGGGCTACCTACGAGCAGTACTTC; CDR3: CASTPRGRATYEQYF
D: NA; V: TRBV21-1; size: NA; J: TRBJ1-4; DNA: TGTGCCAGCACCTTTATGGGTATCGACAGCAGCAATGAAAAACTGTTTTTT; CDR3: CASTFMGIDSSNEKLFF
D: TRBD1; V: TRBV7-6; size: NA; J: TRBJ2-5; DNA: TGTGCCAGCAGCTTAGACAGGGGTATGGTAGAGACCCAGTACTTC; CDR3: CASSLDRGMVETQYF
D: NA; V: TRBV28; size: NA; J: TRBJ1-2; DNA: TGTGCCAGCACTTTTAACGGAGGCTACACCTTC; CDR3: CASTFNGGYTF
D: NA; V: TRBV18; size: NA; J: TRBJ2-7; DNA: TGTGCCAGCTCACCGAGGCCAGGCCGGGACCACGAGCAGTACTTC; CDR3: CASSPRPGRDHEQYF
D: NA; V: TRBV25-1; size: once; J: TRBJ1-2; DNA: TGTGCCAGCAGTGTTAAAGGGGTTGAAGGAGGCTACACCTTC; CDR3: CASSVKGVEGGYTF
D: NA; V: TRBV5-4; size: NA; J: TRBJ1-1; DNA: TGTGCCAGCAGCTTAGGCACTGGGAACACTGAAGCTTTCTTT; CDR3: CASSLGTGNTEAFF
D: NA; V: TRBV15; size: once; J: TRBJ2-5; DNA: TGTGCCACCAGCAGAGATCCTCCCGGGACCTTAGACGGGCAGACCCAGTACTTC; CDR3: CATSRDPPGTLDGQTQYF
D: NA; V: TRBV3-1/TRBV3-2; size: many; J: TRBJ1-2; DNA: TGTGCCAGCAGCTCACGAGTGGCACCTGCCTATGGCTACACCTTC; CDR3: CASSSRVAPAYGYTF
D: NA; V: TRBV5-1; size: NA; J: TRBJ1-5; DNA: TGCGCCAGCAGCTTCACAGGTTTAAGCAATCAGCCCCAGCATTTT; CDR3: CASSFTGLSNQPQHF
D: NA; V: TRBV5-1; size: NA; J: TRBJ1-6; DNA: TGCGCCAGCAGCTCGGGCAATTCACCCCTCCACTTT; CDR3: CASSSGNSPLHF
D: TRBD1; V: TRBV7-2; size: once; J: TRBJ1-4; DNA: TGTGCCAGCAGCTTAGATTCGGGACAGTCTAATGAAAAACTGTTTTTT; CDR3: CASSLDSGQSNEKLFF
D: NA; V: TRBV7-9; size: once; J: TRBJ1-1; DNA: TGTGCCAGCAGCCCCCTACCGGGGAACACTGAAGCTTTCTTT; CDR3: CASSPLPGNTEAFF
D: NA; V: TRBV21-1; size: NA; J: TRBJ1-3; DNA: TGTGCCAGCACCCCGGGACAGGGTGGCGGAAACACCATATATTTT; CDR3: CASTPGQGGGNTIYF
D: TRBD1; V: TRBV6-5; size: NA; J: TRBJ2-7; DNA: TGTGCCACCCTAGACAGGGCCCTCTACGAGCAGTACTTC; CDR3: CATLDRALYEQYF
D: NA; V: TRBV6-2/TRBV6-3; size: NA; J: TRBJ2-1; DNA: TGTGCCAGCAGTCCAGAGGGGCTTGAGCAGTTCTTC; CDR3: CASSPEGLEQFF
D: NA; V: TRBV5-4; size: NA; J: TRBJ2-1; DNA: TGTGCCAGCAGCTTGGGTGGTTCCTACAATGAGCAGTTCTTC; CDR3: CASSLGGSYNEQFF
D: NA; V: TRBV5-8; size: NA; J: TRBJ2-7; DNA: TGTGCCAGCAGCTTGGGGTCAGGGGTCGAGCAGTACTTC; CDR3: CASSLGSGVEQYF
D: TRBD1; V: TRBV19; size: NA; J: TRBJ1-1; DNA: TGTGCCAGTAGTACGTCGGGACAGGGGGCGCTTGACACTGAAGCTTTCTTT; CDR3: CASSTSGQGALDTEAFF
D: NA; V: TRBV5-1; size: NA; J: TRBJ1-6; DNA: TGCGCCAGCAGCTTGACCGATAATTCACCCCTCCACTTT; CDR3: CASSLTDNSPLHF
D: NA; V: TRBV11-1; size: NA; J: TRBJ1-2; DNA: TGTGCCAGCAGCTTAGGGGCGGCCTATGGCTACACCTTC; CDR3: CASSLGAAYGYTF
D: NA; V: TRBV5-8; size: NA; J: TRBJ2-5; DNA: TGTGCCAGCCCTCAACAGGCGGAGACCCAGTACTTC; CDR3: CASPQQAETQYF
D: NA; V: TRBV19; size: NA; J: TRBJ1-2; DNA: TGTGCCAGCGTAGGGGGAAACTATGGCTACACCTTC; CDR3: CASVGGNYGYTF
D: NA; V: TRBV19; size: NA; J: TRBJ2-1; DNA: TGTGCCAGTAGTATGGACGGGGTGAAGGGTGAGCAGTTCTTC; CDR3: CASSMDGVKGEQFF
D: NA; V: TRBV6-6; size: once; J: TRBJ1-6; DNA: TGTGCCAGCAGTCCTCTCTCCTATAATTCACCCCTCCACTTT; CDR3: CASSPLSYNSPLHF
D: NA; V: TRBV6-1; size: NA; J: TRBJ1-1; DNA: TGTGCCAGCAGTGAAGGTGGTAGACGGATTGAAGCTTTCTTT; CDR3: CASSEGGRRIEAFF
D: TRBD1; V: TRBV10-3; size: NA; J: TRBJ2-1; DNA: TGTGCCTCCGAGGGACAGGGGATGGATGAGCAGTTCTTC; CDR3: CASEGQGMDEQFF
D: TRBD2; V: TRBV2; size: once; J: TRBJ2-3; DNA: TGTGCCAGCAGTGAATCCCTAGCGGGGGCCCCGCAGTATTTT; CDR3: CASSESLAGAPQYF
D: NA; V: TRBV4-3; size: NA; J: TRBJ1-1; DNA: TGCGCCAGCAGCCAAGGTCTGTCCATGAACACTGAAGCTTTCTTT; CDR3: CASSQGLSMNTEAFF
D: TRBD1; V: TRBV5-1; size: NA; J: TRBJ2-3; DNA: TGCGCCAGCAGCCGGGACAGAGCTAGCACAGATACGCAGTATTTT; CDR3: CASSRDRASTDTQYF
D: TRBD1; V: TRBV6-4; size: NA; J: TRBJ2-7; DNA: TGTGCCAGCAGTGCCCACCCCCGACAGGGGAGTGGGAACGAGCAGTACTTC; CDR3: CASSAHPRQGSGNEQYF
D: NA; V: TRBV18; size: NA; J: TRBJ1-5; DNA: TGTGCCAGCTCACCCTCGGGGGGGGTGGATCAGCCCCAGCATTTT; CDR3: CASSPSGGVDQPQHF
D: TRBD1; V: TRBV30; size: once; J: TRBJ1-4; DNA: TGTGCCTGGGCTACCGGGACAGGTCGGGAAAAACTGTTTTTT; CDR3: CAWATGTGREKLFF
D: NA; V: TRBV18; size: NA; J: TRBJ2-5; DNA: TGTGCCAGCTCACCTAACTACAGGGAGACCCAGTACTTC; CDR3: CASSPNYRETQYF
D: NA; V: TRBV6-4; size: NA; J: TRBJ2-2; DNA: TGTGCCAGCAGTGACCCCGGCACCACCCGGGAGCTGTTTTTT; CDR3: CASSDPGTTRELFF